This T cell receptor beta chain derives from a study of cytomegalovirus exposure and HLA in healthy donors. Regarding the study as a whole: From TCR beta sequences, most subjects' HLA-A and HLA-B alleles were reportedly predicted accurately. Later analysis suggested most CMV-associated TCR beta chains were HLA-restricted. Researchers reported in a later analysis that a missense DCLRE1C variant was tied to TCR beta V- and J-gene trimming. Some TCR beta chains (around 160 of them) were listed as cytomegalovirus-associated.

The CDR3 spans 14 residues. The germline V gene encodes CDR1 SGHAT and CDR2 FQNNGV. The trim removed 2 bases at V and 6 bases at J, leaving 3 bases unmatched. PCR was performed using 60 Vbeta and 13 Jbeta primers. Produced via immunoSEQ multiplex PCR; TCRdb's table is partial and in-frame only. Of approximately 130,000 clones listed, 70% to 85% are singletons. On this clone: Its antigen is undetermined.

The sequence came from a man younger than 35 in good health and CMV-seronegative. The sequenced sample was PBMCs. The chain is built from TRBV11-2 and TRBJ1-2; 10 bases are a match to TRBD1. This CDR3 reads CASSLPGTGDGYTF. CDR3 nucleotide sequence: TGTGCCAGCAGCTTACCAGGGACAGGGGATGGCTACACCTTC.